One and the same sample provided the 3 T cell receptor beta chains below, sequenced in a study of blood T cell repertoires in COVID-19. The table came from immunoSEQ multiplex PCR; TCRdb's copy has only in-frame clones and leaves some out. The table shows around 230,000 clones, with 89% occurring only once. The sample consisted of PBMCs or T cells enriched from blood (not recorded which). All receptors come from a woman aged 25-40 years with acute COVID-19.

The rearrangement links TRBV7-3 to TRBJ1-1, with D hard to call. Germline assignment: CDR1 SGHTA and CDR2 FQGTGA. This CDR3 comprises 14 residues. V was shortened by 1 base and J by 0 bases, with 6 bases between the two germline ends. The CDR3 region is CASSLSGLNTEAFF. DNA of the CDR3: TGTGCCAGCAGCTTAAGTGGCTTGAACACTGAAGCTTTCTTT.

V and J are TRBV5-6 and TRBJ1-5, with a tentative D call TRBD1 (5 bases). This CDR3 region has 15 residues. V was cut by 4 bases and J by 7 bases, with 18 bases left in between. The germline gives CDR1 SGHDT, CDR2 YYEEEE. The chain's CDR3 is CASSPSGGKDQPQHF. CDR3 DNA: TGTGCCAGCAGCCCTTCGGGGGGTAAGGACCAGCCCCAGCATTTT.

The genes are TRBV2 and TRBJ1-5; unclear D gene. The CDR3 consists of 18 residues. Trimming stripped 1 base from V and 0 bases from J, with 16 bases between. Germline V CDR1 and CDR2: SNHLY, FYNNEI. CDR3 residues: CASSEGVGRPYSNQPQHF. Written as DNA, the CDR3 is TGTGCCAGCAGTGAAGGGGTGGGCAGGCCTTATAGCAATCAGCCCCAGCATTTT.